This T cell receptor (beta chain) was found in a study of blood T cell repertoires in COVID-19. The wider study: Both acute and convalescent COVID-19 samples were obtained from the United States, Italy and Spain. PBMCs, B-cell-depleted T cells, or T cells provided the cDNA or gDNA that made up the material.

Deletions cut 6 bases from V and 4 bases from J, with 19 bases between. Germline CDR1 reads SGHTA; CDR2 reads FQGNSA. CDR3 length: 16 residues. In the study's own analysis: Nucleated cell number was recorded as an estimate derived from reference gene primer amplification. Generated by immunoSEQ multiplex PCR, the TCRdb table keeps only in-frame clones and is missing some. That table is the source of V, J and clone size, and D and trimming were worked out from the DNA. In the table there are some 150,000 clones, roughly 82% of which are singletons. The sample comprised peripheral blood. The chain recombines TRBV7-2 with TRBJ2-1, with D hard to call. The source of this sequence is a woman aged 50 to 60 with acute or convalescent COVID-19. CDR3 nucleotides: TGTGCCAGCAGTCCCCCCCCAGGTCTCCCTTACAATGAGCAGTTCTTC. It codes for CASSPPPGLPYNEQFF.